This T cell receptor beta chain appears in the sequencing data of a study of T cell responses to AZD1222 COVID-19 vaccine. Clones were sequenced by immunoSEQ multiplex PCR, and TCRdb holds only the in-frame ones, with some missing. The sample has about 120,000 clones, around 93% seen once. There are a few counts of this clone. The sample in question was peripheral blood, obtained 28 days after the second AZD1222 dose. The receptor was derived from an adult who received the AZD1222 COVID-19 vaccine.

DNA of the CDR3: TGCAGCGTTGGACAGGGTGACGGGGAGCTGTTTTTT. Translating gives CSVGQGDGELFF. The rearrangement joins TRBV29-1 to TRBJ2-2; 7 bases align to TRBD1. The CDR3 extends over 12 amino acids. The V segment lost 4 bases and the J segment 7 bases; nucleotides outside the gene matches: 3. Looked up from germline, CDR1 is SQVTM and CDR2 is ANQGSEA.